These T cell receptor beta chains were read from a single sample in a study of T cells in Graves' hyperthyroidism and ophthalmopathy. TCRdb re-called the multiplex PCR reads through MiXCR, storing one row per CDR3 protein. The sample includes about 560,000 distinct CDR3 sequences, around 14% of them seen just once. Sequenced input: blood. The source is a woman between 25 and 40 years old with Graves' hyperthyroidism. CDR3s include the opening cysteine and the closing phenylalanine or tryptophan. Fields, in order: V gene, D gene, J gene, CDR3 protein. A D gene is named only where the DNA matches it firmly.

v_gene: TRBV4-2; d_gene: TRBD1; j_gene: TRBJ2-2; CDR3aa: CASSQAGQVLSGELFF
v_gene: TRBV30; d_gene: TRBD2; j_gene: TRBJ2-1; CDR3aa: CAWSISRTSGIRNEQFF
v_gene: TRBV7-2; d_gene: TRBD2; j_gene: TRBJ2-1; CDR3aa: CASSLEGEREGRNNEQFF
v_gene: TRBV20-1; d_gene: TRBD2; j_gene: TRBJ2-1; CDR3aa: CSARVLAGSVDEQFF
v_gene: TRBV6-5; d_gene: NA; j_gene: TRBJ1-5; CDR3aa: CASSYRGPEPQHF
v_gene: TRBV7-3; d_gene: NA; j_gene: TRBJ2-3; CDR3aa: CASSWGGLTDTQYF
v_gene: TRBV28; d_gene: NA; j_gene: TRBJ2-7; CDR3aa: CASSSYQRKSFEQYF
v_gene: TRBV6-1; d_gene: TRBD2; j_gene: TRBJ2-1; CDR3aa: CASSASGRVNEQFF
v_gene: TRBV12-3/TRBV12-4; d_gene: NA; j_gene: TRBJ1-1; CDR3aa: CASSLQVATEAFF
v_gene: TRBV6-2/TRBV6-3; d_gene: NA; j_gene: TRBJ2-1; CDR3aa: CASSDGRYNEQFF
v_gene: TRBV4-1; d_gene: TRBD1; j_gene: TRBJ2-7; CDR3aa: CASSQANPGQGQYEQYF
v_gene: TRBV6-1; d_gene: NA; j_gene: TRBJ2-7; CDR3aa: CASRAGTGYEQYF
v_gene: TRBV30; d_gene: TRBD1; j_gene: TRBJ1-1; CDR3aa: CAWTQQGGWSEAFF
v_gene: TRBV29-1; d_gene: NA; j_gene: TRBJ2-2; CDR3aa: CSVEDIQGTGELFF
v_gene: TRBV7-3; d_gene: TRBD2; j_gene: TRBJ2-1; CDR3aa: CASSHQAGGPYNEQFF
v_gene: TRBV11-2; d_gene: TRBD1; j_gene: TRBJ2-1; CDR3aa: CASSYGQGSYNEQFF
v_gene: TRBV27; d_gene: NA; j_gene: TRBJ2-1; CDR3aa: CASSLGAVYNEQFF
v_gene: TRBV20-1; d_gene: NA; j_gene: TRBJ2-1; CDR3aa: CSARTTRGSYNEQFF
v_gene: TRBV7-3; d_gene: NA; j_gene: TRBJ1-1; CDR3aa: CASSRRLALLHTEAFF
v_gene: TRBV10-3; d_gene: NA; j_gene: TRBJ1-6; CDR3aa: CAISDPGSFTPLHF
v_gene: TRBV18; d_gene: NA; j_gene: TRBJ1-1; CDR3aa: CASSPEVRRREAFF
v_gene: TRBV6-1; d_gene: NA; j_gene: NA; CDR3aa: CASSRNQNYEQFF
v_gene: TRBV2; d_gene: NA; j_gene: TRBJ1-6; CDR3aa: CASSHGHYLNNSPLHF
v_gene: TRBV5-1; d_gene: NA; j_gene: TRBJ2-1; CDR3aa: CASNGRAHEQFF
v_gene: TRBV6-1; d_gene: TRBD1; j_gene: TRBJ1-2; CDR3aa: CASKWTGVGGYTF
v_gene: TRBV20-1; d_gene: TRBD2; j_gene: TRBJ2-3; CDR3aa: CSARVLAGGLTDTQYF
v_gene: TRBV6-2/TRBV6-3; d_gene: NA; j_gene: TRBJ2-3; CDR3aa: CASSKTGYRTDTQYF
v_gene: TRBV12-3/TRBV12-4; d_gene: NA; j_gene: TRBJ1-1; CDR3aa: CASSTRGENTEAFF
v_gene: TRBV20-1; d_gene: TRBD1; j_gene: TRBJ2-1; CDR3aa: CSARVSGTGTYNEQFF
v_gene: TRBV30; d_gene: NA; j_gene: TRBJ1-2; CDR3aa: CAWSLQENGYTF
v_gene: TRBV7-2; d_gene: TRBD1; j_gene: TRBJ2-1; CDR3aa: CASSLAGQGTYNEQFF
v_gene: TRBV6-1; d_gene: TRBD2; j_gene: TRBJ2-3; CDR3aa: CATRASPGLAVVRTDTQYF
v_gene: TRBV2; d_gene: NA; j_gene: TRBJ2-5; CDR3aa: CASSRQVRETQYF
v_gene: TRBV20-1; d_gene: NA; j_gene: TRBJ1-5; CDR3aa: CSAYTPGQPQHF
v_gene: TRBV25-1; d_gene: NA; j_gene: TRBJ2-1; CDR3aa: CASSPGTLFVNEQFF
v_gene: TRBV2; d_gene: NA; j_gene: TRBJ1-2; CDR3aa: CASSQLTGVYGYTF
v_gene: TRBV19; d_gene: NA; j_gene: TRBJ2-2; CDR3aa: CASRHDRLDRSRPRTGELFF
v_gene: TRBV24-1; d_gene: TRBD1; j_gene: TRBJ2-3; CDR3aa: CATSQGQGADTQYF
v_gene: TRBV7-9; d_gene: TRBD2; j_gene: TRBJ2-5; CDR3aa: CASSLAGGPPGETQYF
v_gene: TRBV28; d_gene: NA; j_gene: TRBJ1-4; CDR3aa: CANSPPIHNEKLFF
v_gene: TRBV3-1; d_gene: NA; j_gene: TRBJ2-1; CDR3aa: CASSRAGSYNEQFF
v_gene: TRBV13; d_gene: NA; j_gene: TRBJ2-2; CDR3aa: CASSLGGLRTGELFF
v_gene: TRBV20-1; d_gene: NA; j_gene: TRBJ2-3; CDR3aa: CSARDPWTSTDTQYF
v_gene: TRBV15; d_gene: NA; j_gene: TRBJ1-4; CDR3aa: CATSRDLGIEEKLFF
v_gene: TRBV7-2; d_gene: NA; j_gene: TRBJ2-7; CDR3aa: CASSLHPADPRGAEQYF
v_gene: TRBV15; d_gene: TRBD1; j_gene: TRBJ1-5; CDR3aa: CATSRVDRGIFPNQPQHF
v_gene: TRBV27; d_gene: NA; j_gene: TRBJ1-5; CDR3aa: CASSPPGSRDNQPQHF
v_gene: TRBV20-1; d_gene: NA; j_gene: TRBJ2-1; CDR3aa: CSARPSGSGYYNEQFF
v_gene: TRBV20-1; d_gene: NA; j_gene: TRBJ2-7; CDR3aa: CSARDPRASYEQYF
v_gene: TRBV12-3/TRBV12-4; d_gene: NA; j_gene: TRBJ2-7; CDR3aa: CASSRAGGGYYEQYF